Presented here are 32 T cell receptor beta chains from one specimen sequenced in a study of blood T cell repertoires in COVID-19. Sequencing was performed with immunoSEQ multiplex PCR; in TCRdb, only in-frame clones are kept and a portion is missing. This table has roughly 50,000 clones, roughly 85% appearing once. Sequences were obtained from peripheral blood. The receptor source for this set is a man between 60 and 75 years old with acute or convalescent COVID-19.

This clone was counted between two and nine times. This chain connects TRBV7-9 to TRBJ2-1; 9 nucleotides agree with TRBD2. This CDR3 is built from 15 residues. V lost 7 bases, J lost 4 bases, and 8 bases stayed unmatched. Germline lookup yields CDR1 SEHNR and CDR2 FQNEAQ (reference sequence). The DNA for the CDR3 is TGTGCCAGCACCCGGGGGCTAGCGGGGTACAATGAGCAGTTCTTC. It encodes CASTRGLAGYNEQFF.

This clone was counted a few times. J is TRBJ1-3 and V is TRBV21-1. TRBV21-1 is classified as a pseudogene. The CDR3 sequence is 16 residues long. DNA for the CDR3: TGTGCCAGCAGCAAAGCGCTCTGGAGCTCTGGAAACACCATATATTTT. Protein sequence: CASSKALWSSGNTIYF.

J is TRBJ2-7 and V is TRBV29-1; weak D call: TRBD2 (5 bases). The CDR3 extends over 14 amino acids. The V gene's germline CDR1 is SQVTM and CDR2 ANQGSEA. Trimming shortened V by 2 bases and J by 6 bases, and 17 bases separated the two germline ends. The CDR3 DNA sequence: TGCAGCGTTGAAACCTCCGGGGTTGTAGGCGAGCAGTACTTC. Its translation is CSVETSGVVGEQYF.

The genes are TRBV9 and TRBJ2-7; 7 nucleotides match TRBD1. CDR3 length: 15 residues. V was clipped by 3 bases and J by 1 base; unmatched bases: 7. The germline CDR1 and CDR2 sequences are SGDLS and YYNGEE. The CDR3 here is CASSARQGTSYEQYF. For the CDR3, the DNA is TGTGCCAGCAGCGCAAGACAGGGTACGTCCTACGAGCAGTACTTC.

The CDR3 reads CASSPRAFLAGGLTGELFF. The CDR3 nucleotides are TGTGCCAGCAGTCCCCGGGCCTTTCTAGCGGGAGGGTTAACCGGGGAGCTGTTTTTT. The V gene is TRBV28, the J gene TRBJ2-2; 12 nucleotides line up with TRBD2. The germline gives CDR1 MDHEN, CDR2 SYDVKM. The CDR3 has 19 amino acids. Trimming at V came to 5 bases and at J to 5 bases, leaving 15 bases not matched to a gene.

This sequence joins TRBV9 and TRBJ2-3, with D tentatively TRBD2 (6 bases). This CDR3 has 13 amino acids. Trimming stripped 4 bases from V and 5 bases from J, with 11 bases between. Looked up from germline, CDR1 is SGDLS and CDR2 is YYNGEE. The CDR3 loop is CASSLGTGDTQYF. The CDR3 DNA follows: TGTGCCAGCAGCCTGGGGACTGGAGATACGCAGTATTTT.

The chain uses TRBV3-1 (or the pseudogene TRBV3-2) and TRBJ1-1, with D perhaps matching TRBD1 (5 bases). The germline V and J ends were trimmed by 1 base and 4 bases, with 10 bases remaining between them. In germline, CDR1 is LGHDT, CDR2 YNNKEL (reference sequence). The CDR3 length is 14 residues. Here the CDR3 reads CASSQVQGGTEAFF. The CDR3 coding sequence is TGTGCCAGCAGCCAAGTGCAGGGCGGCACTGAAGCTTTCTTT.

The rearrangement links TRBV6-4 to TRBJ2-1, with 9 nucleotides matching TRBD2. The CDR3 sequence is 14 residues long. J gave up 6 bases and V 0 bases, and 0 bases lay outside the gene matches. Germline V gene data show CDR1 as MRHNA and CDR2 as SNTAGT. The CDR3 loop reads CASSDSSGSNEQFF. CDR3 bases: TGTGCCAGCAGTGACTCTAGCGGGAGCAATGAGCAGTTCTTC.

Note on this clone: The junction does not match germline at one end; this may be a read error. The V gene is TRBV5-4, the J gene TRBJ2-2; 14 nucleotides agree with TRBD2. There are 12 residues in the CDR3. Germline V gives CDR1 SGHNT, CDR2 YYREEE (reference sequence). The CDR3 bases are TGCGGACTAGCGGGAGGCACCGGGGAGCTGTTTTTT. This gives the protein CGLAGGTGELFF.

This sequence joins TRBV19 and TRBJ1-5; TRBD1 agrees at 8 bases. V lost 4 bases and J lost 5; bases outside the gene matches: 4. Germline CDR1 and CDR2: LNHDA and SQIVND (reference sequence). This CDR3 has 14 residues. CDR3 sequence: CASSTRGQDQPQHF. The CDR3 DNA follows: TGTGCCAGTAGTACCAGGGGGCAAGATCAGCCCCAGCATTTT.

J is TRBJ1-2 and V is TRBV6-5, with 10 bases identical to TRBD1. CDR1 is MNHEY and CDR2 is SVGAGI in the germline V gene. This CDR3 comprises 13 residues. With 6 bases clipped from V and 7 bases from J, the junction kept 5 bases outside the gene matches. CDR3 sequence reads: CASRPGQGFGYTF. Here the CDR3 DNA reads TGTGCCAGCAGGCCGGGACAGGGGTTTGGCTACACCTTC.

The V and J genes are TRBV5-6 and TRBJ1-1; no definite D call. The CDR3 sequence is 13 residues long. CDR1 is SGHDT and CDR2 is YYEEEE in the germline V gene. Trimming left V 2 bases short and J 7 bases short, with 12 bases between. DNA for the CDR3: TGTGCCAGCAGCTTTTTGGGCGCCATTGAAGCTTTCTTT. Translation: CASSFLGAIEAFF.

J is TRBJ2-1 and V is TRBV9, with 8 bases matching TRBD2. The CDR3 consists of 14 residues. Germline V CDR1 and CDR2: SGDLS, YYNGEE. After removal of 4 bases from V and 9 bases from J, the junction contained 9 bases not matched to a gene. The CDR3 DNA is TGTGCCAGCAGCCCCAGCGGGAGCAGGGTTGAGCAGTTCTTC. It specifies CASSPSGSRVEQFF. Full variable domain (outside the CDR3, taken from reference TRBV9 and TRBJ2-1): DSGVTQTPKHLITATGQRVTLRCSPRSGDLSVYWYQQSLDQGLQFLIQYYNGEERAKGNILERFSAQQFPDLHSELNLSSLELGDSALYFCASSPSGSRVEQFFGPGTRLTVL.

This chain joins TRBV14 and TRBJ1-4; 8 nucleotides match TRBD1. Germline CDR1 SGHDN, CDR2 FVKESK. With V trimmed by 3 bases and J by 12 bases, 9 bases remained unmatched. This CDR3 is built from 14 residues. CDR3 residues: CASSQWTGPSELFF. In nucleotides, the CDR3 is TGTGCCAGCAGCCAGTGGACAGGGCCATCGGAACTGTTTTTT.

CDR3 DNA sequence: TGTGCCAGCAGCGTAGTCCCGGGCACAGATACGCAGTATTTT. This sequence encodes CASSVVPGTDTQYF. This sequence joins TRBV9 and TRBJ2-3; no definite D call. Germline V lookup: CDR1 SGDLS, CDR2 YYNGEE. Trimming took off 0 bases at V and 1 base at J, with 6 bases between the two ends. The CDR3 contains 14 residues.

This chain joins TRBV28 and TRBJ2-3; possibly TRBD1 for D (6 bases). This CDR3 region has 13 residues. V lost 3 bases and J 4 bases, leaving 8 bases between the germline ends. CDR1 and CDR2 from the germline V gene are MDHEN and SYDVKM. The CDR3 protein is CASSLGASDTQYF. CDR3 coding DNA: TGTGCCAGCAGTTTGGGGGCTTCAGATACGCAGTATTTT.

The V and J genes are TRBV19 and TRBJ1-5, with 9 nucleotides matching TRBD1. The V and J ends lost 6 bases and 5 bases, in that order; junction bases with no gene match: 5. CDR1 is LNHDA, CDR2 SQIVND, per germline (reference sequence). The CDR3 consists of 14 residues. In DNA form, the CDR3 reads TGTGCCAGTAGCCGGGGACAGGGTCATCAGCCCCAGCATTTT. It yields the protein CASSRGQGHQPQHF.

The chain has TRBV2 and TRBJ2-1, with TRBD2 matching over 13 bases. CDR3 size: 16 residues. The germline CDR1 and CDR2 sequences are SNHLY and FYNNEI. V trimming: 4 bases; J trimming: 2 bases; junction bases outside the gene matches: 2. CDR3 DNA sequence: TGTGCCAGCAGTGCGGGGACTAGCGGGGCCTACAATGAGCAGTTCTTC. Residues: CASSAGTSGAYNEQFF.

This chain uses TRBV24-1 with TRBJ2-2; 12 nucleotides agree with TRBD2. J lost 6 bases, V lost 9 bases, and 4 bases had no gene match. The CDR3 contains 14 residues. Germline CDR1 is KGHDR and CDR2 is SFDVKD. The DNA of the CDR3 is TGTGCCACCCGGGCTAGCGGGAGGGCCGGGGAGCTGTTTTTT. This codes for CATRASGRAGELFF.

V gene TRBV18 combines with J gene TRBJ2-2; TRBD2 agrees at 12 bases. Germline trimming cut 6 bases from V and 0 bases from J; bases unmatched to any gene: 11. The CDR3 is 19 residues long. Germline values: CDR1 KGHSH, CDR2 LQKENI. The CDR3 loop is CASSPSSGRAGPNTGELFF. The CDR3 nucleotides are TGTGCCAGCTCTCCATCTAGCGGGAGGGCCGGTCCGAACACCGGGGAGCTGTTTTTT.

J is TRBJ2-2 and V is TRBV6-1; 7 bases are a match to TRBD1. CDR3 size: 16 residues. Losses at the gene ends were 4 bases for V and 7 bases for J; bases not matched to a gene: 12. Germline V gene sequence: CDR1 MNHNS, CDR2 SASEGT. DNA of the CDR3: TGTGCCAGCAGTGGGATCGGGACAGTTGTTGGCGGGGAGCTGTTTTTT. Its protein is CASSGIGTVVGGELFF.

Only a few counts were recorded for this clone. The CDR3 sequence is CSASGGVVAGVYDEQYF. CDR3 nucleotides: TGCAGTGCTAGTGGGGGAGTGGTAGCGGGAGTTTATGACGAGCAGTACTTC. V gene TRBV20-1 combines with J gene TRBJ2-7; TRBD2 matches at 9 bases. Losses at the gene ends were 3 bases for V and 5 bases for J; bases not matched to a gene: 17. This CDR3 comprises 17 residues. Per the germline V gene, CDR1 is DFQATT and CDR2 is SNEGSKA (reference sequence).

This rearrangement joins TRBV4-1 to TRBJ2-1, with 8 nucleotides matching TRBD1. The CDR3 length is 17 residues. The V segment lost 1 base and the J segment 5 bases; nucleotides outside the gene matches: 10. Germline V CDR1 and CDR2: MGHRA, YSYEKL. The chain's CDR3 is CASSQAWAGGGNNEQFF. In DNA, the CDR3 is TGCGCCAGCAGCCAAGCCTGGGCAGGGGGCGGGAACAATGAGCAGTTCTTC.

The chain joins TRBV19 to TRBJ2-1; D might be TRBD2 (6 bases). Germline V gene data show CDR1 as LNHDA and CDR2 as SQIVND (reference sequence). The V gene lost 10 bases and the J gene lost 8 bases, with 21 bases spanning the gap. The CDR3 has 14 amino acids. CDR3 residues: CATRLRGVVDEQFF. CDR3 bases: TGTGCCACCAGGCTGCGGGGAGTCGTCGATGAGCAGTTCTTC.

CDR3 sequence: CARDLRGVGYTF. The DNA of the CDR3 is TGTGCCCGGGATTTGCGGGGCGTTGGCTACACCTTC. This rearrangement joins TRBV30 to TRBJ1-2; D perhaps matches TRBD1 (5 bases). The CDR3 runs 12 residues. V shed 8 bases and J shed 7 bases, with 17 bases lying between them. Looked up from germline, CDR1 is GTSNPN and CDR2 is SVGIG (reference sequence).

The J gene is TRBJ2-2, the V gene TRBV3-1 (or the pseudogene TRBV3-2), with D perhaps matching TRBD1 (6 bases). V was cut by 2 bases and J by 7 bases, with 17 bases left in between. The germline V gene encodes CDR1 LGHDT and CDR2 YNNKEL (reference sequence). The CDR3 is 16 residues long. The CDR3 region is CASSQRDTHTGGELFF. The CDR3 region has the DNA TGTGCCAGCAGCCAAAGGGACACGCACACGGGCGGGGAGCTGTTTTTT.

The J gene is TRBJ2-4, the V gene TRBV14, with D tentatively TRBD2 (6 bases). Per the germline V gene, CDR1 is SGHDN and CDR2 is FVKESK. The CDR3 is made up of 15 amino acids. The germline V and J ends were trimmed by 1 base and 2 bases, with 9 bases remaining between them. The DNA of the CDR3 is TGTGCCAGCAGCCAAGGGGCGGGACCCAAAAACATTCAGTACTTC. It codes for CASSQGAGPKNIQYF.

The gene calls are TRBV5-1 and TRBJ2-1; D is possibly TRBD2 (6 bases). The CDR3 consists of 14 residues. Trimming removed 7 bases at V and 6 bases at J, with 17 bases between. Looked up from germline, CDR1 is SGHRS and CDR2 is YFSETQ. Here the CDR3 reads CASRDSSGSNEQFF. In DNA form, the CDR3 reads TGCGCCAGCCGGGACTCGTCAGGTAGCAATGAGCAGTTCTTC. The full variable domain, in which reference TRBV5-1 and TRBJ2-1 provide the parts outside the CDR3, is KAGVTQTPRYLIKTRGQQVTLSCSPISGHRSVSWYQQTPGQGLQFLFEYFSETQRNKGNFPGRFSGRQFSNSRSEMNVSTLELGDSALYLCASRDSSGSNEQFFGPGTRLTVL.

The chain carries TRBV3-1 (or the pseudogene TRBV3-2) and TRBJ1-2; no clear D. The germline gives CDR1 LGHDT, CDR2 YNNKEL (reference sequence). Deletions cut 7 bases from V and 4 bases from J, with 10 bases between. This CDR3 comprises 12 residues. CDR3 in amino acids: CASTAGPYGYTF. The CDR3 nucleotides are TGTGCCAGCACCGCAGGTCCCTATGGCTACACCTTC.

The chain uses TRBV28 and TRBJ1-2, with unresolved D. This CDR3 has 15 amino acids. Deletions cut 2 bases from V and 8 bases from J, with 18 bases between. From germline, CDR1 is MDHEN and CDR2 SYDVKM. In DNA, the CDR3 is TGTGCCAGCAGTTTACAGCGCGGACTAGTAAGGGGCTACACCTTC. Translating it yields CASSLQRGLVRGYTF.

The V gene is TRBV5-1, the J gene TRBJ2-7; weak D call: TRBD2 (8 bases). Germline CDR1 and CDR2: SGHRS and YFSETQ. The CDR3 is 16 amino acids. Trimming cost V 4 bases and J 2 bases, with 19 bases left between them. CDR3 region: CASSPGGGQHTYEQYF. DNA of the CDR3: TGCGCCAGCAGCCCGGGGGGGGGACAGCACACCTACGAGCAGTACTTC.

The chain uses TRBV7-2 and TRBJ1-4; tentatively, D is TRBD1 (6 bases). Trimming removed 5 bases from V and 4 bases from J, with 14 bases in between. The CDR3 runs to 15 residues. CDR1 SGHTA and CDR2 FQGNSA come from the germline V gene. The CDR3: CASSPHGQFNEKLFF. CDR3 bases: TGTGCCAGCAGCCCCCACGGACAGTTTAATGAAAAACTGTTTTTT.